This T cell receptor (beta chain) was captured by sequencing in a study of OX40 agonist ivuxolimab in advanced cancers. Study findings and constraints: The study observed clonal expansion of CD4+ and CD8+ blood T cells by week 6 at 0.1 to 3.0 mg/kg.

The method was immunoSEQ multiplex PCR; TCRdb's version includes in-frame clones alone and lacks a portion of them. The sample has about 95,000 clones; about 85% are singletons. Trimming took off 5 bases at V and 0 bases at J, with 12 bases between the two ends. In germline, CDR1 is SGHVS, CDR2 FNYEAQ. This CDR3 is 15 amino acids long. About this clone itself: As yet, its antigen is unknown.

The source is an adult with an advanced solid tumor such as melanoma, head and neck, liver or kidney cancer. The input for sequencing was CD4+ or CD8+ T cells sorted from blood, taken in a trial of the OX40 agonist ivuxolimab. The rearrangement links TRBV7-6 to TRBJ2-3; perhaps TRBD1 as D (6 bases). As DNA, the CDR3 is TGTGCCAGCAGCAACAGGGTCGGTAGCACAGATACGCAGTATTTT. Residues: CASSNRVGSTDTQYF.